The 32 T cell receptor beta chains presented below share a single source sample, sequenced in a study of T cell responses to AZD1222 COVID-19 vaccine. TCRdb's copy holds only in-frame clones and misses some; the assay was immunoSEQ multiplex PCR. This table has about 100,000 clones, approximately 89% appearing once. Sequencing was performed on peripheral blood, taken on day 0 of MenACWY control vaccination. The receptors come from an adult in good health.

This chain connects TRBV6-5 to TRBJ1-1; no reliable D call. Trimming removed 6 bases at V and 5 bases at J, with 13 bases between. The CDR3 runs 13 residues. The germline V gene has CDR1 MNHEY and CDR2 SVGAGI. CDR3 nucleotide sequence: TGTGCCAGCAGCCGCGGTCCGGGGACTGAAGCTTTCTTT. Its translation is CASSRGPGTEAFF.

The V call is TRBV4-1, the J call TRBJ2-7, with D unclear. The V gene lost 1 base and the J gene lost 1 base, with 11 bases spanning the gap. Germline V gives CDR1 MGHRA, CDR2 YSYEKL. The CDR3 sequence is 15 residues long. The CDR3 sequence: CASSQVVGYSYEQYF. CDR3 bases: TGCGCCAGCAGCCAAGTCGTCGGGTATTCCTACGAGCAGTACTTC.

This chain links TRBV28 with TRBJ2-6; D may be TRBD1 (5 bases). Germline CDR1 reads MDHEN; CDR2 reads SYDVKM. V was cut by 8 bases and J by 3 bases, with 11 bases left in between. The CDR3 runs to 14 residues. CDR3 sequence: CASGAMNGANVLTF. CDR3 coding DNA: TGTGCCAGCGGGGCAATGAATGGGGCCAACGTCCTGACTTTC. Filled out from reference TRBV28 and TRBJ2-6, the complete variable domain reads DVKVTQSSRYLVKRTGEKVFLECVQDMDHENMFWYRQDPGLGLRLIYFSYDVKMKEKGDIPEGYSVSREKKERFSLILESASTNQTSMYLCASGAMNGANVLTFGAGSRLTVL.

This chain uses TRBV2 with TRBJ1-2, with D perhaps matching TRBD1 (6 bases). The CDR3 is 14 amino acids. The V end lost 3 bases, the J end lost 1 base, and 9 bases lay between the germline ends. CDR1 SNHLY and CDR2 FYNNEI come from the germline V gene. The CDR3 DNA follows: TGTGCCAGCAGTGATCAGGGGTATAACTATGGCTACACCTTC. Protein sequence: CASSDQGYNYGYTF.

The chain joins TRBV3-1 (or the pseudogene TRBV3-2) to TRBJ1-6; TRBD1 is a possible D gene (6 bases). The CDR3 sequence is 15 residues long. Deletions cut 4 bases from V and 13 bases from J, with 20 bases between. Germline CDR1 LGHDT, CDR2 YNNKEL (reference sequence). The CDR3 DNA reads TGTGCCAGCAGCCTTAACAGGGCCCTTAACGGGCCCCTCCACTTT. Its protein is CASSLNRALNGPLHF.

The V gene is TRBV11-2, the J gene TRBJ2-7, with TRBD1 as a possible D gene (5 bases). The CDR3 has 15 amino acids. The germline V gene has CDR1 SGHAT and CDR2 FQNNGV. The V and J ends lost 4 bases and 2 bases respectively, with 15 bases between them. The CDR3 bases are TGTGCCAGCAGCTCCCTGGGGCAAAGTGCCTACGAGCAGTACTTC. Amino acids: CASSSLGQSAYEQYF. Looking up the rest from reference TRBV11-2 and TRBJ2-7 gives the full variable domain: EAGVAQSPRYKIIEKRQSVAFWCNPISGHATLYWYQQILGQGPKLLIQFQNNGVVDDSQLPKDRFSAERLKGVDSTLKIQPAKLEDSAVYLCASSSLGQSAYEQYFGPGTRLTVT.

This clone was detected only a few times. This sequence joins TRBV6-5 and TRBJ1-2, with D tentatively TRBD1 (6 bases). This CDR3 is 12 amino acids long. V lost 5 bases, J lost 11 bases, and 15 bases lay in between. Germline values: CDR1 MNHEY, CDR2 SVGAGI. The CDR3: CASSPLGGGYTF. CDR3 coding DNA: TGTGCCAGCAGTCCCTTAGGGGGGGGATACACCTTC.

This clone was observed once. V usage is TRBV2 and J usage is TRBJ1-5; D gene ambiguous. V lost 8 bases, J lost 3 bases, and 11 bases lay in between. The CDR3 is 13 amino acids. Germline values: CDR1 SNHLY, CDR2 FYNNEI. The CDR3 loop reads CASPDGNNQPQHF. The CDR3 DNA sequence: TGTGCCAGCCCGGACGGAAACAATCAGCCCCAGCATTTT.

This chain joins TRBV7-2 and TRBJ2-5; D may be TRBD1 (5 bases). There are 14 residues in the CDR3. The germline V gene encodes CDR1 SGHTA and CDR2 FQGNSA. V dropped 5 bases and J dropped 4 bases, with 14 bases sitting between them. CDR3 in amino acids: CASSLTRTLETQYF. The CDR3 DNA sequence: TGTGCCAGCAGCCTAACCCGGACATTAGAGACCCAGTACTTC.

The genes are TRBV7-3 and TRBJ2-3, with D unclear. Trimming shortened V by 2 bases and J by 1 base, and 7 bases separated the two germline ends. Per the germline V gene, CDR1 is SGHTA and CDR2 is FQGTGA. This CDR3 is 14 amino acids long. The CDR3: CASSLGPRTDTQYF. The CDR3 DNA is TGTGCCAGCAGCTTAGGGCCCCGCACAGATACGCAGTATTTT. The full variable domain, its missing parts supplied by reference TRBV7-3 and TRBJ2-3, is GAGVSQTPSNKVTEKGKYVELRCDPISGHTALYWYRQSLGQGPEFLIYFQGTGAADDSGLPNDRFFAVRPEGSVSTLKIQRTERGDSAVYLCASSLGPRTDTQYFGPGTRLTVL.

The rearrangement links TRBV12-5 to TRBJ2-3; the D gene is possibly TRBD2 (6 bases). In germline, CDR1 is LGHNT, CDR2 FRNRAP. Trimming left V 6 bases short and J 0 bases short, with 13 bases between. There are 15 residues in the CDR3. CDR3 bases: TGTGCTAGTGGCCTCGGGGACTCTAGCACAGATACGCAGTATTTT. Amino acids: CASGLGDSSTDTQYF. Together with reference TRBV12-5 and TRBJ2-3, the CDR3 gives the full variable domain: DARVTQTPRHKVTEMGQEVTMRCQPILGHNTVFWYRQTMMQGLELLAYFRNRAPLDDSGMPKDRFSAEMPDATLATLKIQPSEPRDSAVYFCASGLGDSSTDTQYFGPGTRLTVL.

This sequence joins TRBV7-8 and TRBJ2-1; TRBD2 matches 10 bases. The V gene's germline CDR1 is SGHVS and CDR2 FQNEAQ. This CDR3 has 15 amino acids. The junction had 5 bases not matched to a gene; V was cut back by 2 bases and J by 7 bases. The CDR3 DNA sequence: TGTGCCAGCAGCTTAAGGCTAGCGGGAGTTAATGAGCAGTTCTTC. It translates to CASSLRLAGVNEQFF.

This rearrangement joins TRBV6-5 to TRBJ2-2, with no clear D. Germline V CDR1 and CDR2: MNHEY, SVGAGI. The V and J ends lost 7 bases and 7 bases respectively, with 10 bases between them. This CDR3 contains 12 residues. The CDR3 DNA follows: TGTGCCAGCATCGCCAGTAGCGGGGAGCTGTTTTTT. Protein product: CASIASSGELFF.

V usage is TRBV6-5 and J usage is TRBJ2-2, with TRBD1 matching over 7 bases. The CDR3 spans 15 residues. Germline CDR1 reads MNHEY; CDR2 reads SVGAGI. The trim removed 6 bases at V and 3 bases at J, leaving 7 bases unmatched. The CDR3 loop reads CASSVQGIDTGELFF. The CDR3 DNA is TGTGCCAGCAGCGTACAGGGGATTGACACCGGGGAGCTGTTTTTT.

The chain combines TRBV4-3 with TRBJ2-6; TRBD1 matches at 7 bases. The V gene's germline CDR1 is LGHNA and CDR2 YSLEER. V was clipped by 0 bases and J by 0 bases; unmatched bases: 11. The CDR3 contains 20 residues. CDR3 bases: TGCGCCAGCAGCCAAGATCCCCCGTCGACAGGGAGCTCTGGGGCCAACGTCCTGACTTTC. Translating it yields CASSQDPPSTGSSGANVLTF.

CDR3 in amino acids: CASSPESGGLGEKLFF. The CDR3 DNA is TGTGCCAGCAGCCCCGAGTCGGGGGGCCTGGGGGAAAAACTGTTTTTT. V usage is TRBV3-1 (or the pseudogene TRBV3-2) and J usage is TRBJ1-4, with D perhaps TRBD1 (6 bases). The CDR3 is 16 residues long. Germline CDR1 and CDR2: LGHDT and YNNKEL (reference sequence). Trimming removed 4 bases from V and 8 bases from J, with 20 bases in between.

This chain uses TRBV4-2 with TRBJ2-3; 9 nucleotides agree with TRBD2. After removal of 4 bases from V and 4 bases from J, the junction contained 12 bases not matched to a gene. Germline assignment: CDR1 LGHNA and CDR2 YNFKEQ. This CDR3 spans 17 amino acids. In nucleotides, the CDR3 is TGTGCCAGCAGCCGCCAGGAGGCGGGGGGGTTGGCAGATACGCAGTATTTT. Its translation: CASSRQEAGGLADTQYF.

Remarks on this clone: At one boundary the junction diverges from the germline segment, which might be a read error. V is TRBV6-6 and J is TRBJ1-5, with D perhaps matching TRBD1 (5 bases). The CDR3 spans 17 residues. Germline V gene lookup returns CDR1 MNHNY and CDR2 SVGAGI (reference sequence). The DNA for the CDR3 is TGTGCCAGCAGTCCAACCGGGACTCGGGGCGGGAATCAACCCCAGCATTTT. Protein sequence: CASSPTGTRGGNQPQHF.

The sample holds one count of this clone. The V call is TRBV3-1 (or the pseudogene TRBV3-2), the J call TRBJ2-1, with 8 nucleotides matching TRBD2. Germline V gene sequence: CDR1 LGHDT, CDR2 YNNKEL (reference sequence). The CDR3 is 18 residues long. Trimming at V came to 0 bases and at J to 2 bases, leaving 9 bases not matched to a gene. CDR3 residues: CASSQEWLAGITYNEQFF. The CDR3 DNA is TGTGCCAGCAGCCAAGAATGGTTAGCGGGAATAACCTACAATGAGCAGTTCTTC.

The CDR3 DNA is TGTGCCAGCAGCTTAGACAGGGTCTCCTACAATGAGCAGTTCTTC. It translates to CASSLDRVSYNEQFF. This chain links TRBV7-8 with TRBJ2-1; tentative D call: TRBD1 (6 bases). With 1 base removed from V and 0 bases from J, the gap between germline ends came to 7 bases. This CDR3 spans 15 amino acids. Germline loops: CDR1 SGHVS, CDR2 FQNEAQ.

J is TRBJ2-7 and V is TRBV30; 7 nucleotides agree with TRBD1. This CDR3 has 12 amino acids. Losses at the gene ends were 2 bases for V and 6 bases for J; bases not matched to a gene: 4. Germline CDR1 is GTSNPN and CDR2 is SVGIG (reference sequence). The chain's CDR3 is CAWSRRDSEQYF. In DNA, the CDR3 is TGTGCCTGGAGTCGCCGGGACAGCGAGCAGTACTTC. Using reference TRBV30 and TRBJ2-7 for the parts outside the CDR3, the full variable domain is SQTIHQWPATLVQPVGSPLSLECTVEGTSNPNLYWYRQAAGRGLQLLFYSVGIGQISSEVPQNLSASRPQDRQFILSSKKLLLSDSGFYLCAWSRRDSEQYFGPGTRLTVT.

This clone occurred a few times. The chain recombines TRBV19 with TRBJ1-5; 9 bases match TRBD1. V was pared by 5 bases and J by 3 bases, with 8 bases of the junction left unmatched. Germline values: CDR1 LNHDA, CDR2 SQIVND (reference sequence). CDR3 length: 16 residues. For the CDR3, the DNA is TGTGCCAGTAGTGCCGGGACAGGGAGGAACAATCAGCCCCAGCATTTT. It encodes CASSAGTGRNNQPQHF.

V gene TRBV18 combines with J gene TRBJ2-3; 7 bases match TRBD1. There are 15 residues in the CDR3. The V segment lost 3 bases and the J segment 0 bases; nucleotides outside the gene matches: 3. CDR1 KGHSH and CDR2 LQKENI come from the germline V gene. As DNA, the CDR3 is TGTGCCAGCTCACCGACGACAGGGAGCACAGATACGCAGTATTTT. Translated, it gives CASSPTTGSTDTQYF.

The chain has TRBV2 and TRBJ1-5; D gene uncertain. Trimming removed 6 bases at V and 3 bases at J, with 9 bases between. The CDR3 is made up of 13 amino acids. In germline, CDR1 is SNHLY, CDR2 FYNNEI. This chain's CDR3 is CASRSPFNQPQHF. In DNA form, the CDR3 reads TGTGCCAGCAGGTCACCCTTCAATCAGCCCCAGCATTTT.

CDR3 in DNA: TGTGCCAGCAGCCACGGGGGCACCGGGGAGCTGTTTTTT. Protein: CASSHGGTGELFF. This rearrangement joins TRBV7-9 to TRBJ2-2; D perhaps matches TRBD2 (6 bases). This CDR3 has 13 amino acids. CDR1 is SEHNR and CDR2 is FQNEAQ in the germline V gene (reference sequence). V lost 5 bases to trimming and J lost 4 bases, with 8 bases between them. The variable domain in full, with the rest retrieved from reference TRBV7-9 and TRBJ2-2, is DTGVSQNPRHKITKRGQNVTFRCDPISEHNRLYWYRQTLGQGPEFLTYFQNEAQLEKSRLLSDRFSAERPKGSFSTLEIQRTEQGDSAMYLCASSHGGTGELFFGEGSRLTVL.

V and J are TRBV18 and TRBJ1-3; D gene ambiguous. Per germline, CDR1 KGHSH and CDR2 LQKENI. The CDR3 contains 17 residues. Trimming removed 3 bases from V and 0 bases from J, with 15 bases in between. The DNA for the CDR3 is TGTGCCAGCTCACCGCCCACGACTGGCGTCTCTGGAAACACCATATATTTT. This codes for CASSPPTTGVSGNTIYF.

This chain's CDR3 is CAWGVFNYGYTF. The DNA for the CDR3 is TGTGCCTGGGGGGTCTTTAACTATGGCTACACCTTC. J is TRBJ1-2 and V is TRBV30; D is unresolved. CDR1 is GTSNPN, CDR2 SVGIG, per germline (reference sequence). V was clipped by 5 bases and J by 1 base, with 8 bases between them. The CDR3 is made up of 12 amino acids. Looking up the rest from reference TRBV30 and TRBJ1-2 gives the full variable domain: SQTIHQWPATLVQPVGSPLSLECTVEGTSNPNLYWYRQAAGRGLQLLFYSVGIGQISSEVPQNLSASRPQDRQFILSSKKLLLSDSGFYLCAWGVFNYGYTFGSGTRLTVV.

V gene TRBV19 combines with J gene TRBJ2-1; D is uncertain. V lost 1 base and J lost 5, with 9 bases in between. CDR3 length: 14 residues. The germline CDR1 and CDR2 sequences are LNHDA and SQIVND (reference sequence). Here the CDR3 DNA reads TGTGCCAGTAGTATAGGCCGACGGAACAATGAGCAGTTCTTC. This gives the protein CASSIGRRNNEQFF.

This clone showed up just a few times. V usage is TRBV13 and J usage is TRBJ2-7; D is unclear. V was shortened by 0 bases and J by 6 bases, with 12 bases between the two germline ends. Looked up from germline, CDR1 is PRHDT and CDR2 is FYEKMQ (reference sequence). The CDR3 loop spans 14 amino acids. The CDR3 loop is CASSLGRRNPEQYF. DNA of the CDR3: TGTGCCAGCAGCTTAGGCAGGCGCAATCCCGAGCAGTACTTC.

This rearrangement joins TRBV20-1 to TRBJ1-2; the match to TRBD1 covers 10 bases. Germline V gene data show CDR1 as DFQATT and CDR2 as SNEGSKA (reference sequence). The CDR3 consists of 15 residues. Losses at the gene ends were 3 bases for V and 4 bases for J; bases not matched to a gene: 8. DNA of the CDR3: TGCAGTGCTAGTGTCCGGGGACAGGGGAGCTATGGCTACACCTTC. Amino acids: CSASVRGQGSYGYTF.

This clone was recorded only once. The V and J genes are TRBV15 and TRBJ1-4; 10 bases align to TRBD1. Germline V lookup: CDR1 LNHNV, CDR2 YYDKDF (reference sequence). Germline trimming cut 0 bases from V and 4 bases from J; bases unmatched to any gene: 5. CDR3 size: 17 residues. The CDR3 sequence: CATSRDRQGAGNEKLFF. The CDR3 DNA sequence: TGTGCCACCAGCAGAGATAGACAGGGGGCGGGTAATGAAAAACTGTTTTTT.

This rearrangement joins TRBV2 to TRBJ2-7, with D tentatively TRBD1 (6 bases). Trimming stripped 2 bases from V and 0 bases from J, with 8 bases between. This CDR3 region has 14 residues. The germline V gene has CDR1 SNHLY and CDR2 FYNNEI. This CDR3 is CASSEQGPSYEQYF. As DNA, the CDR3 is TGTGCCAGCAGTGAACAGGGGCCCTCCTACGAGCAGTACTTC.